The clone carrying this T cell receptor (beta chain) was found a few times. No antigen is known for it. A sample-barcoded 5' primer and a J-beta primer mix were used in a second PCR of roughly 7 to 11 cycles. TCRdb reprocessed the 5' RACE reads with MiXCR, giving one entry per CDR3 protein. The sample lists around 1,000,000 distinct CDR3 sequences, less than 45% occurring once. The CDR3 has 16 amino acids. Sample donors were healthy Caucasian individuals that came from Russia, aged 6 to 90. Peripheral blood samples of 9 to 10 milliliters were drawn from each donor. The source of the sample is a study of blood T cells in healthy people across ages. Broader study findings: The unknown donor CMV status may have confounded expanded clonotype changes. When one million T cells were used, diversity estimates were thought to be underestimates.

This chain joins TRBV21-1 and TRBJ2-7; TRBD2 is the table's D call and was not checked against the DNA. TRBV21-1 is described as a pseudogene. This clonotype originated in a man between 18 and 29 years old in good health. Material: blood. As DNA, the CDR3 is TGTGCCAGCAGCCCTAGAGGGCAGGCCCTTCTCCACGAGCAGTACTTC. Translating gives CASSPRGQALLHEQYF.